The 15 T cell receptor beta chains listed next were all sequenced from one sample in a study of Graves' ophthalmopathy and Graves' hyperthyroidism. The authors amplified TCR beta CDR3 regions from RNA transcripts. The library came from an HTBI-primed first-round RT-PCR and a second-round multiplex PCR. TCRdb used MiXCR to reprocess the multiplex PCR reads, holding one entry per CDR3 protein. The sample shows some 48,000 distinct CDR3 sequences, 50% to 65% of them seen only once. Sequencing was performed on peripheral blood. These receptors all stem from an adult man with Graves' ophthalmopathy.

CDR3 region: CASTSTPQGRGTEAFF. The CDR3, as DNA: TGTGCCAGCACCTCTACCCCACAGGGGCGCGGAACTGAAGCTTTCTTT. The V and J genes are TRBV9 and TRBJ1-1; 7 nucleotides agree with TRBD1. The CDR3 is 16 residues long. Germline V gene lookup returns CDR1 SGDLS and CDR2 YYNGEE. V shed 6 bases and J 5 bases; nucleotides not matched to a gene: 16.

This clonotype was seen ten or more times. The chain carries TRBV5-5 and TRBJ1-1; TRBD1 is a possible D gene (5 bases). The CDR3 length is 15 residues. V was pared by 0 bases and J by 3 bases, with 12 bases between. Looked up from germline, CDR1 is SGHKS and CDR2 is YYEKEE (reference sequence). The CDR3: CASSLAPTEDTEAFF. In nucleotides, the CDR3 is TGTGCCAGCAGCTTGGCCCCGACAGAAGACACTGAAGCTTTCTTT.

The rearrangement uses TRBV7-6 and TRBJ1-2, with D possibly matching TRBD1 (5 bases). The CDR3 is made up of 16 amino acids. Germline CDR1 reads SGHVS; CDR2 reads FNYEAQ. Trimming stripped 5 bases from V and 6 bases from J, with 22 bases between. In DNA, the CDR3 is TGTGCCAGCAGCGGAACACTAGCGGGGGGTGGGCATGGCTACACCTTC. It encodes CASSGTLAGGGHGYTF. The entire variable domain, with the rest obtained from reference TRBV7-6 and TRBJ1-2, is as follows: GAGVSQSPRYKVTKRGQDVALRCDPISGHVSLYWYRQALGQGPEFLTYFNYEAQQDKSGLPNDRFSAERPEGSISTLTIQRTEQRDSAMYRCASSGTLAGGGHGYTFGSGTRLTVV.

A remark on this clonotype: This is likely a read error, given that the CDR3 carries no conserved phenylalanine or tryptophan at its end. No DNA is shown, since the ends of the CDR3 on it are uncertain; the CDR3 is the one TCRdb lists. The rearrangement joins TRBV6-5 to TRBJ1-1; TRBD1 is the table's D call, not checked against the DNA. Per the germline V gene, CDR1 is MNHEY and CDR2 is SVGAGI. The CDR3 spans 12 amino acids, including both terminal residues. CDR3 sequence reads: CASSTLRTDANY.

Regarding this clonotype: The conserved phenylalanine or tryptophan is not found at the CDR3 terminus, so this likely reflects a read error. No DNA is shown, since the ends of the CDR3 on it are uncertain; the CDR3 is the one TCRdb lists. V gene TRBV7-2 combines with J gene TRBJ2-7. CDR1 is SGHTA, CDR2 FQGNSA, per germline. The CDR3 region is 9 residues in length, termini included. CDR3 residues: CASSLGGCS.

This clonotype came up once. A much larger clone is a single base away; this may be a read error. The chain couples TRBV13 to TRBJ2-3; no clear D gene. This CDR3 contains 13 residues. V lost 8 bases, J lost 4 bases, and 13 bases lay in between. Germline-derived CDR1 and CDR2 are PRHDT and FYEKMQ (reference sequence). CDR3 in DNA: TGTGCCAGCGGCCAGGCTCGGGCAGATACGCAGTATTTT. It is translated as CASGQARADTQYF.

This clonotype is a singleton in its sample. This chain uses TRBV9 with TRBJ2-3, with 9 bases matching TRBD1. The CDR3 is made up of 16 amino acids. V shed 0 bases and J 4 bases; nucleotides not matched to a gene: 6. CDR1 is SGDLS and CDR2 is YYNGEE in the germline V gene. DNA of the CDR3: TGTGCCAGCAGCGTAGAAGGGACAGGGACCCCAGATACGCAGTATTTT. It specifies CASSVEGTGTPDTQYF.

The rearrangement joins TRBV2 to TRBJ1-2, with TRBD1 matching 10 bases. The CDR3 totals 15 residues. Germline values: CDR1 SNHLY, CDR2 FYNNEI. V lost 9 bases, J lost 2 bases, and 9 bases stayed unmatched. The CDR3 DNA follows: TGTGCCAGAACCGGGACAGGGGATTCCAACTATGGCTACACCTTC. It specifies CARTGTGDSNYGYTF. Looking up the rest from reference TRBV2 and TRBJ1-2 gives the full variable domain: EPEVTQTPSHQVTQMGQEVILRCVPISNHLYFYWYRQILGQKVEFLVSFYNNEISEKSEIFDDQFSVERPDGSNFTLKIRSTKLEDSAMYFCARTGTGDSNYGYTFGSGTRLTVV.

This chain connects TRBV25-1 to TRBJ2-1, with 11 bases lining up with TRBD2. The V segment lost 3 bases and the J segment 6 bases; nucleotides outside the gene matches: 1. Germline CDR1 reads MGHDK; CDR2 reads SYGVNS. The CDR3 contains 14 residues. CDR3 in amino acids: CASSETSGINEQFF. CDR3 DNA sequence: TGTGCCAGCAGTGAGACTAGCGGGATCAATGAGCAGTTCTTC.

This clonotype ranks as medium-sized (0.01 to 0.1%). V is TRBV24-1 and J is TRBJ1-1; tentative D call: TRBD1 (5 bases). V dropped 5 bases and J dropped 8 bases, with 14 bases sitting between them. The CDR3 contains 13 residues. CDR1 and CDR2 (germline): KGHDR, SFDVKD. The CDR3 DNA follows: TGTGCCACCAGTGTTGGGGCTGGGTCGGAAGCTTTCTTT. The encoded protein is CATSVGAGSEAFF.

CDR3 DNA: TGTGCCAGCAGCGTAGATGAACGGTTAAGCACTGAAGCTTTCTTT. Translation: CASSVDERLSTEAFF. V gene TRBV9 combines with J gene TRBJ1-1; D gene ambiguous. CDR3 length: 15 residues. Trimming pared 0 bases from V and 4 bases from J, leaving 13 bases between. CDR1 is SGDLS and CDR2 is YYNGEE in the germline V gene.

Regarding this clonotype: No conserved phenylalanine or tryptophan ends this CDR3, so it is likely a read error. It is unclear where the CDR3 begins or ends on the DNA, so no DNA is shown, and the CDR3 is as TCRdb lists it. The chain is built from TRBV6-2 or TRBV6-3 and TRBJ1-5; TRBD1, the D gene given by the table, was not confirmed from the DNA. The CDR3 is 8 amino acids long, termini counted. The germline CDR1 and CDR2 sequences are MNHEY and SVGEGT. CDR3 region: CASSYRGR.

This clonotype was counted many times. The chain employs TRBV2 and TRBJ1-5, with D hard to call. V lost 5 bases, J lost 0 bases, and 8 bases lay in between. CDR1 is SNHLY and CDR2 is FYNNEI in the germline V gene. The CDR3 extends over 14 amino acids. The CDR3 coding sequence is TGTGCCAGCAGTCAGTCTAATAGCAATCAGCCCCAGCATTTT. The encoded protein is CASSQSNSNQPQHF.

This chain connects TRBV20-1 to TRBJ2-7; the match to TRBD2 covers 11 bases. Trimming removed 5 bases from V and 6 bases from J; junction bases left unmatched: 6. Germline CDR1 DFQATT, CDR2 SNEGSKA (reference sequence). CDR3 length: 13 residues. In DNA, the CDR3 is TGCAGTGCTTATAGCGGGAGGGCCGGCGAGCAGTACTTC. It codes for CSAYSGRAGEQYF.

This chain links TRBV7-9 with TRBJ1-1; D remains ambiguous. The germline V gene has CDR1 SEHNR and CDR2 FQNEAQ (reference sequence). The V gene lost 5 bases and the J gene lost 8 bases, with 9 bases spanning the gap. This CDR3 is 11 amino acids long. In nucleotides, the CDR3 is TGTGCCAGCAGCCCCCAGATGGAAGCTTTCTTT. Its protein is CASSPQMEAFF.